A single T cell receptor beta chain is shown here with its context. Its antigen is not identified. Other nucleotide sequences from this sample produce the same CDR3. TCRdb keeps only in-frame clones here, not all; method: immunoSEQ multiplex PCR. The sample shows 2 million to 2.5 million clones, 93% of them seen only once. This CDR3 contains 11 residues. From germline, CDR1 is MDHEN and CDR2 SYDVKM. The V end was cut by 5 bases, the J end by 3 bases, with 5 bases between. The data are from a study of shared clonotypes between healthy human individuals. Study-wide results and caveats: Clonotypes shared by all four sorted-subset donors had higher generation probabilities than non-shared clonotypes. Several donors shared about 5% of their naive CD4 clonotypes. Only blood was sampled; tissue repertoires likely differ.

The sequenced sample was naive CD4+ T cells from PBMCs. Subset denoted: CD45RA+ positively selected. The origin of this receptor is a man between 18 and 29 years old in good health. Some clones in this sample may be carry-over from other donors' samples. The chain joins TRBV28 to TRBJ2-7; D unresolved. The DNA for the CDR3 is TGTGCCAGCAGTCACTACTACGAGCAGTACTTC. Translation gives CASSHYYEQYF.